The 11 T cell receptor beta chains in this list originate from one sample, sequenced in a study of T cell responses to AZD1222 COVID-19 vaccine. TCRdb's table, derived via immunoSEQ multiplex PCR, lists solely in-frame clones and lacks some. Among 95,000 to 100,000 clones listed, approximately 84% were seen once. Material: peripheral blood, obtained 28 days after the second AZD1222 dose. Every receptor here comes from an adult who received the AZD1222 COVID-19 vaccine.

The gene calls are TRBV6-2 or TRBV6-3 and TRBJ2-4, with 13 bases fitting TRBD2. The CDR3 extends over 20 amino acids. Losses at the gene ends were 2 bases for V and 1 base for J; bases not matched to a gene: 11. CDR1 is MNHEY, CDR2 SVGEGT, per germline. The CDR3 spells CASSYPAGLAGLRAKNIQYF. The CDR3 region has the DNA TGTGCCAGCAGTTACCCGGCGGGACTAGCGGGGCTTCGCGCCAAAAACATTCAGTACTTC.

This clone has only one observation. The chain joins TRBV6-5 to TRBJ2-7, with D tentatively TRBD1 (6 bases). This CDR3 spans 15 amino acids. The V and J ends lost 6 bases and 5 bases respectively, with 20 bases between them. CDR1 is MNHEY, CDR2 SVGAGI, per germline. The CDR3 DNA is TGTGCCAGCAGAGGACCTGGACAGTACTATGACGAGCAGTACTTC. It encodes CASRGPGQYYDEQYF.

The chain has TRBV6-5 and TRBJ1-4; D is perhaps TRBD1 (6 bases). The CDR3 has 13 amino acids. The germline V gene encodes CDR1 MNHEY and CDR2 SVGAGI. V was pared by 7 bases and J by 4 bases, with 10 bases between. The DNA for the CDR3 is TGTGCCAGCACCCAGGGGAGTAATGAAAAACTGTTTTTT. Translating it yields CASTQGSNEKLFF.

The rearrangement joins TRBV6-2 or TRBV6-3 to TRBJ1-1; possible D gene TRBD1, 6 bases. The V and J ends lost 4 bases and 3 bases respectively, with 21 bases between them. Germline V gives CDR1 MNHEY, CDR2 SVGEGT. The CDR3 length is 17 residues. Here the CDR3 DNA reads TGTGCCAGCAGTTCTAACCCTTACTCGGACAGATACACTGAAGCTTTCTTT. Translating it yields CASSSNPYSDRYTEAFF.

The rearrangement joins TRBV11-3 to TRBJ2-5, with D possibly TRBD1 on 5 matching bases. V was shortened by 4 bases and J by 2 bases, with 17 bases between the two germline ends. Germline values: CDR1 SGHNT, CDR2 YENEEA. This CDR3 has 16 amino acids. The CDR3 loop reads CASSSDVRPGQETQYF. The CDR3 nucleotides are TGTGCCAGCAGCTCAGACGTAAGGCCAGGGCAAGAGACCCAGTACTTC. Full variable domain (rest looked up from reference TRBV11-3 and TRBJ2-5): EAGVVQSPRYKIIEKKQPVAFWCNPISGHNTLYWYLQNLGQGPELLIRYENEEAVDDSQLPKDRFSAERLKGVDSTLKIQPAELGDSAVYLCASSSDVRPGQETQYFGPGTRLLVL.

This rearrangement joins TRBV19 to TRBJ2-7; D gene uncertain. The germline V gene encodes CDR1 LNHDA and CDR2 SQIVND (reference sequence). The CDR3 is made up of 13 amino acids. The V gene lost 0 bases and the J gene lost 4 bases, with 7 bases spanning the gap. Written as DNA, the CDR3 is TGTGCCAGTAGTATAGATATAGGGTACGAGCAGTACTTC. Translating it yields CASSIDIGYEQYF.

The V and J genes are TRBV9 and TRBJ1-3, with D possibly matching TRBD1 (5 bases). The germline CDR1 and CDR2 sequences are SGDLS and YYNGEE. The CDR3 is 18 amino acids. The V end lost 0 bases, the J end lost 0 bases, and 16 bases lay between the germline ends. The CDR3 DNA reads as TGTGCCAGCAGCGTAGGGGTGGGGCCCGCCATCTCTGGAAACACCATATATTTT. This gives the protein CASSVGVGPAISGNTIYF.

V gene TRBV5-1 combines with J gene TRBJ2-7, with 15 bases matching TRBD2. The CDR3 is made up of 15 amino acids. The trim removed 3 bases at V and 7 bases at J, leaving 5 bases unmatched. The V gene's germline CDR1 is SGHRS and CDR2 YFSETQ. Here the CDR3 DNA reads TGCGCCAGCAGCTCAACCGGGACTAGCGGGGGGGAGCAGTACTTC. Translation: CASSSTGTSGGEQYF.

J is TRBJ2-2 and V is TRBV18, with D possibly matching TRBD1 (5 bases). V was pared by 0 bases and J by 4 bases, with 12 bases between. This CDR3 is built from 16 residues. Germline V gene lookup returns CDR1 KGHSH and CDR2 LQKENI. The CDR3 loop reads CASSPPQGPGTGELFF. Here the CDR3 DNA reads TGTGCCAGCTCACCACCGCAGGGTCCGGGCACCGGGGAGCTGTTTTTT.

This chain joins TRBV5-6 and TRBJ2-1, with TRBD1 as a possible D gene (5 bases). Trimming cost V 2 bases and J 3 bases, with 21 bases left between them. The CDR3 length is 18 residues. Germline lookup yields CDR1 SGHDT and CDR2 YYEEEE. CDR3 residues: CASSLSLGLDISYNEQFF. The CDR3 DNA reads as TGTGCCAGCAGCTTAAGTCTGGGGTTGGACATTAGCTACAATGAGCAGTTCTTC. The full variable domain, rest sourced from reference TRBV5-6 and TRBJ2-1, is DAGVTQSPTHLIKTRGQQVTLRCSPKSGHDTVSWYQQALGQGPQFIFQYYEEEERQRGNFPDRFSGHQFPNYSSELNVNALLLGDSALYLCASSLSLGLDISYNEQFFGPGTRLTVL.

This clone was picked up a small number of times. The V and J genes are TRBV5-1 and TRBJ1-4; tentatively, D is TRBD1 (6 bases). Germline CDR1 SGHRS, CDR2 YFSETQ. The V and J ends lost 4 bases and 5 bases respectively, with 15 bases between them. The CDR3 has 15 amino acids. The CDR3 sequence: CASSMGDTQNEKLFF. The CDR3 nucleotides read TGCGCCAGCAGCATGGGGGACACCCAAAATGAAAAACTGTTTTTT.